One T cell receptor beta chain is described in this entry. As yet, its antigen is unknown. Treatment: roughly 18 received Ad26.COV2.S at low or high dose, single or two shots; roughly five received placebo; per-sample allocation not given. Following the first vaccine or placebo injection, samples were taken on day 63. The V end was cut by 5 bases, the J end by 2 bases, with 9 bases between. The CDR3 loop spans 13 amino acids. The sample comes from a study of Ad26.COV2.S vaccination and SARS-CoV-2 variants. The study, taken as a whole, reports: Substantial breadth was reported for post-vaccination spike-specific CD8+ and CD4+ T cells.

Data came from immunoSEQ multiplex PCR; TCRdb stores just in-frame clones and leaves some out. The table includes roughly 460,000 clones, 89% detected once. This receptor was identified in a person between 18 and 60 years old who received the Ad26.COV2.S COVID-19 vaccine or a placebo. This specimen was peripheral blood, taken in a trial of Ad26.COV2.S vaccine versus placebo. This rearrangement joins TRBV12-3 or TRBV12-4 to TRBJ1-2; possible D gene TRBD1, 6 bases. In DNA form, the CDR3 reads TGTGCCAGCAGTGAACAGGGAAACTATGGCTACACCTTC. It encodes CASSEQGNYGYTF.